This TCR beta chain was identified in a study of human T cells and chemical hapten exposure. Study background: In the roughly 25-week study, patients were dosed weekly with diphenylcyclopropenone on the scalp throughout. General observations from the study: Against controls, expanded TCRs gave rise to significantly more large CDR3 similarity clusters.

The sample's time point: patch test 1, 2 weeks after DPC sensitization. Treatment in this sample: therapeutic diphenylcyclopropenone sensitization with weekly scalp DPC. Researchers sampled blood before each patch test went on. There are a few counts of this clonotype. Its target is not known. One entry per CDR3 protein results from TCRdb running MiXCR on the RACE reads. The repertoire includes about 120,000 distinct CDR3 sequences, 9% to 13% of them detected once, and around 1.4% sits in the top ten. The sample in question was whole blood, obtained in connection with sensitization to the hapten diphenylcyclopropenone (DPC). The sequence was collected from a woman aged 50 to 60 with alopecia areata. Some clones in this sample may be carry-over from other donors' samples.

The CDR3 DNA follows: TGTGCCAGCAGTTTGGTTCCCGTGGCTTATGGCTACACCTTC. As protein: CASSLVPVAYGYTF. The chain employs TRBV27 and TRBJ1-2; D remains ambiguous. The CDR3 length is 14 residues. The V end lost 3 bases, the J end lost 5 bases, and 13 bases lay between the germline ends. Germline V gives CDR1 MNHEY, CDR2 SMNVEV (reference sequence).